This TCR beta chain is from a study of T cell repertoires in cytomegalovirus infection. The wider study: Shared public TCR beta signatures pointed to both CMV infection and a matching HLA type.

About this clonotype itself: Its antigen remains unknown.

TCRdb redid the calling of the reads with MiXCR, one entry per CDR3 protein. The sample holds roughly 180,000 distinct CDR3 sequences; roughly 28% are singletons and the top ten take approximately 31%. The CDR3 contains 14 residues. V lost 7 bases and J 3 bases, leaving 15 bases between the germline ends. Per the germline V gene, CDR1 is SGHAT and CDR2 is FQNNGV. Study-level results: Cumulative frequency (of public TCR beta family members) identified carriers of CMV plus the relevant HLA. Clonotype analysis showed dominance of the ex vivo response by HLA-C-restricted CMV-specific TCR beta clonotypes.

The sequence was collected from a human donor in good health (CMV status not recorded). Some clones in this sample may be carry-over from other donors' samples. This rearrangement joins TRBV11-2 to TRBJ1-2, with D maybe TRBD1 (6 bases). Sample: PBMCs. The CDR3 loop reads CASTVTGNYYGYTF. The CDR3 nucleotides are TGTGCCAGCACCGTTACAGGGAATTACTATGGCTACACCTTC.